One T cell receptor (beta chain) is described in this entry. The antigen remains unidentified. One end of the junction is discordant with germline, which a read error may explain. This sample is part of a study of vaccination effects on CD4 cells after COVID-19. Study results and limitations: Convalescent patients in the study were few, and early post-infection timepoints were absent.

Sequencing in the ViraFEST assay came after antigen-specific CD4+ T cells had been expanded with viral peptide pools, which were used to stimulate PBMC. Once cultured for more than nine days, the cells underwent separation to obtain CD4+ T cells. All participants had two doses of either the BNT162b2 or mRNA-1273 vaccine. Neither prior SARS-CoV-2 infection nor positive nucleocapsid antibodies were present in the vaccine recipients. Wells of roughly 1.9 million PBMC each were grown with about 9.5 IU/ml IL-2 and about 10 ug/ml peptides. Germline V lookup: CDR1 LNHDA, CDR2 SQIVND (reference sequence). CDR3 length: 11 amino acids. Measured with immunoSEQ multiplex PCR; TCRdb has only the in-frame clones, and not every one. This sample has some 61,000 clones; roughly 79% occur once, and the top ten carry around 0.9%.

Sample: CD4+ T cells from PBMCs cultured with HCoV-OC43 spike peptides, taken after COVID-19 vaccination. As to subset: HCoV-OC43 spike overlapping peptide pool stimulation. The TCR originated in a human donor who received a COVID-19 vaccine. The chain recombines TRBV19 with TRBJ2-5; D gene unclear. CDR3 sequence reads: CASSNRGPIHF. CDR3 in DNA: TGTGCCAGTAGTAATCGAGGACCCATCCACTTC.